This T cell receptor beta chain was recovered during a study of blood T cell repertoires in COVID-19. The overall study: The analysed material was cDNA or gDNA that came from T cells, B-cell-depleted T cells, or PBMCs.

This CDR3 has 16 residues. CDR1 and CDR2 from the germline V gene are SGDLS and YYNGEE. J was trimmed by 1 base and V by 4 bases; bases with no gene match: 9. The method was immunoSEQ multiplex PCR; TCRdb's version includes in-frame clones alone and lacks a portion of them. Seen here are more than 300,000 clones, approximately 91% observed once, and the top ten hold around 4.2%. Each exposed participant met a COVID-19 case in the 2 weeks preceding study entry. Sequenced sample: PBMCs or T cells enriched from blood (not recorded which). This receptor was taken from a woman aged 30 to 39 who had been exposed to COVID-19. The chain links TRBV9 to TRBJ1-1; 8 bases match TRBD1. This CDR3 reads CASSTPEQGGNTEAFF. The CDR3 region has the DNA TGTGCCAGCAGCACCCCCGAACAGGGGGGGAACACTGAAGCTTTCTTT.